This T cell receptor (beta chain) was captured by sequencing in a study of blood T cell repertoires in COVID-19 (dated by TCRdb to 2020 to 2022). About the study as a whole: Samples covering the acute and convalescent phases of COVID-19 were provided by collaborators in the United States, Italy and Spain. The material from the prospective study consisted of cDNA or gDNA derived from T cells, B-cell-depleted T cells, or PBMCs. Deeply sampled blood TCRbeta repertoires from subjects exposed to, actively infected with, or recovered from COVID-19 were included in the dataset. A freely available public database, intended as a resource for researchers studying the immune response to SARS-CoV-2, is where the repertoires were released. The samples were drawn from two sources: the first 160 participants of the ongoing ImmuneRACE study, and fewer than 1,500 subjects contributed by 6 global collaborators. The sample metadata nearly always contained a de-identified subject ID, COVID-19 status, age in years and sex. Where available, HLA class I and class II types were taken from metadata supplied by the sample provider and were not determined by assay-based typing. The research as a whole found: The quantity of clinical and demographic metadata differed by source and by participant and was supplied without curation.

One collaborating source in Seattle enrolled patients while the patients were actively infected and followed the patients over time throughout the course of disease. Collaborating institutions collected whole blood in K2EDTA tubes following their own protocols. For TCRbeta analysis, collaborators shipped samples as frozen whole blood, isolated PBMCs, or DNA extracted from either of those sample types. The sample holds a few counts of this clone. This clone's antigen is unknown. Per-base quality was not reported, and no clone a single base away is much larger than it. The CDR3 runs 13 residues from the cysteine to the phenylalanine. Only the CDR3 portion is preserved as DNA: 39 bases, with reading frame beginning at the first base. The germline V gene (reference sequence) supplies CDR1 LNHDA and CDR2 SQIVND. V is cut by 5 bases and J by 3 bases, and the space between the germline ends is 10 bases. TCRbeta CDR3 regions were amplified from genomic DNA by means of the immunoSEQ Assay, a bias-controlled multiplex PCR. The authors' pipeline ran thus. The number of nucleated cells in each sample was estimated by amplification of reference gene primers within the assay. Sequence reads were collapsed and filtered to measure the absolute abundance of every unique TCRbeta CDR3 rearrangement. For each sample, productive Simpson clonality was calculated as the square root of Simpson's diversity index across productive rearrangements. TCRdb retrieved this table from immuneACCESS and kept in-frame rearrangements only. Not all clones are present; in checked studies, unresolved V genes account for under half, and no reason is known for the remainder. The DNA gave D and trimming, while V, J and clone size come from that table. This sample comprises about 73,000 clones, about 74% of them detected only once. Over 2% of the sample rests with the top ten.

The sequence is built from TRBV19 and TRBJ1-2, with a weak D call of TRBD1 (5 bases match). The TCR comes from a man between 65 and 85 years old with COVID-19, enrolled during active disease. Sample: peripheral blood. The DNA sequence follows: TGTGCCAGTAGTGTGGACAAATACTATGGCTACACCTTC. This encodes CASSVDKYYGYTF.